These 27 T cell receptor beta chains share one sample of origin, sequenced in a study of technical replicates of blood from a few donors. Profiling relied on immunoSEQ multiplex PCR, and the TCRdb table lists in-frame clones only, not all of them. The repertoire consists of around 92,000 clones, with about 94% occurring once and the leading ten covering 0.2% to 0.25%. The specimen sequenced was T cells isolated from PBMCs. All receptors derive from a human donor in good health.

The gene calls are TRBV7-8 and TRBJ2-5; D is undetermined. CDR1 is SGHVS, CDR2 FQNEAQ, per germline. The CDR3 runs 15 residues. V shed 1 base and J shed 5 bases, with 14 bases lying between them. CDR3 sequence (DNA): TGTGCCAGCAGCTTAGAATTGCCCCCGGTGGAGACCCAGTACTTC. It specifies CASSLELPPVETQYF. The full variable domain, in which reference TRBV7-8 and TRBJ2-5 provide the parts outside the CDR3, is GAGVSQSPRYKVAKRGQDVALRCDPISGHVSLFWYQQALGQGPEFLTYFQNEAQLDKSGLPSDRFFAERPEGSVSTLKIQRTQQEDSAVYLCASSLELPPVETQYFGPGTRLLVL.

The chain combines TRBV30 with TRBJ2-2, with 8 bases that match TRBD2. V dropped 2 bases and J dropped 5; count of bases not matched to a gene: 1. The CDR3 runs 13 residues. Germline loops: CDR1 GTSNPN, CDR2 SVGIG (reference sequence). CDR3 sequence reads: CAWSRGGTGELFF. CDR3 bases: TGTGCCTGGAGTCGGGGGGGAACCGGGGAGCTGTTTTTT.

The gene calls are TRBV5-6 and TRBJ2-2; D possibly corresponds to TRBD1 (6 bases). There are 17 residues in the CDR3. V was cut by 0 bases and J by 2 bases, with 14 bases left in between. CDR1 and CDR2 from the germline V gene are SGHDT and YYEEEE. The CDR3 region has the DNA TGTGCCAGCAGCTTGGATTTCCGGGACACTAACACCGGGGAGCTGTTTTTT. This translates into CASSLDFRDTNTGELFF.

The rearrangement links TRBV5-1 to TRBJ2-3, with 9 nucleotides matching TRBD2. Germline V gene sequence: CDR1 SGHRS, CDR2 YFSETQ. Trimming cost V 3 bases and J 0 bases; bases outside gene matches: 5. The CDR3 has 16 residues. The chain's CDR3 is CASSSRLAASTDTQYF. The CDR3 DNA reads as TGCGCCAGCAGCTCGAGACTAGCGGCTAGCACAGATACGCAGTATTTT.

This chain uses TRBV6-1 with TRBJ2-7; weak D call: TRBD1 (6 bases). Trimming took 8 bases from V and 5 from J, leaving 7 bases between them. This CDR3 has 10 amino acids. Looked up from germline, CDR1 is MNHNS and CDR2 is SASEGT. The CDR3 sequence is CASGTNEQYF. The CDR3 region has the DNA TGTGCCAGCGGGACAAACGAGCAGTACTTC.

This rearrangement joins TRBV14 to TRBJ1-2; 7 bases align to TRBD1. CDR3 size: 14 residues. Germline V CDR1 and CDR2: SGHDN, FVKESK. Trimming took 4 bases from V and 2 from J; bases not matched to a gene: 4. The CDR3 DNA is TGTGCCAGCAGCCCTATGACAGGGAACTATGGCTACACCTTC. As protein: CASSPMTGNYGYTF.

CDR3: CASRVVAGGDNEQFF. The CDR3 region has the DNA TGTGCCAGTAGGGTGGTAGCGGGAGGGGACAATGAGCAGTTCTTC. The chain employs TRBV19 and TRBJ2-1; TRBD2 aligns across 11 bases. V gave up 6 bases and J gave up 5 bases; unmatched junction bases: 6. Germline V lookup: CDR1 LNHDA, CDR2 SQIVND (reference sequence). The CDR3 has 15 residues.

The chain combines TRBV5-4 with TRBJ2-2; no clear D. CDR1 and CDR2 from the germline V gene are SGHNT and YYREEE (reference sequence). The CDR3 length is 16 residues. V was cut by 0 bases and J by 2 bases, with 11 bases left in between. CDR3 DNA sequence: TGTGCCAGCAGCTTGGGGGCCCCAACAAACACCGGGGAGCTGTTTTTT. Amino acid sequence: CASSLGAPTNTGELFF.

The V call is TRBV19, the J call TRBJ2-5, with D perhaps TRBD1 (5 bases). The CDR3 extends over 16 amino acids. The germline CDR1 and CDR2 sequences are LNHDA and SQIVND (reference sequence). V was cut by 2 bases and J by 8 bases, with 21 bases left in between. The CDR3 region is CASSIFLGLDKRTQYF. CDR3 coding DNA: TGTGCCAGTAGTATATTTCTGGGGCTAGACAAGAGAACCCAGTACTTC.

The chain uses TRBV27 and TRBJ1-1, with D tentatively TRBD1 (5 bases). The CDR3 covers 13 residues. The V end was cut by 6 bases, the J end by 4 bases, with 12 bases between. Looked up from germline, CDR1 is MNHEY and CDR2 is SMNVEV (reference sequence). The CDR3 nucleotides read TGTGCCAGCAGGGGGACCGGGGGCACTGAAGCTTTCTTT. Translating it yields CASRGTGGTEAFF.

J is TRBJ2-7 and V is TRBV28; TRBD1 agrees at 8 bases. Germline V gene data show CDR1 as MDHEN and CDR2 as SYDVKM. V lost 6 bases and J lost 7; bases outside the gene matches: 14. The CDR3 has 15 residues. The CDR3 region is CASRPQGAPAEEQYF. The CDR3, as DNA: TGTGCCAGCAGGCCGCAGGGGGCGCCGGCGGAGGAGCAGTACTTC.

The V and J genes are TRBV14 and TRBJ2-1; 14 positions match TRBD2. The V gene's germline CDR1 is SGHDN and CDR2 FVKESK. CDR3 length equals 16 residues. The V segment lost 4 bases and the J segment 7 bases; nucleotides outside the gene matches: 6. The CDR3 nucleotides are TGTGCCAGCAGCCGACTAGCGGGGGGGCTTTATAATGAGCAGTTCTTC. Its protein is CASSRLAGGLYNEQFF.

The chain combines TRBV7-3 with TRBJ2-1; D remains ambiguous. The germline gives CDR1 SGHTA, CDR2 FQGTGA. V was pared by 5 bases and J by 0 bases, with 11 bases between. The CDR3 covers 15 residues. The CDR3 loop is CASSRASSSYNEQFF. The CDR3 DNA reads TGTGCCAGCAGCCGAGCGAGTAGCTCCTACAATGAGCAGTTCTTC.

V gene TRBV4-1 combines with J gene TRBJ2-6; D remains unclear. CDR3 length equals 14 residues. V was shortened by 4 bases and J by 3 bases, with 7 bases between the two germline ends. CDR1 and CDR2 from the germline V gene are MGHRA and YSYEKL. CDR3 protein: CASSRAFGANVLTF. The CDR3 coding sequence is TGCGCCAGCAGCCGGGCGTTTGGGGCCAACGTCCTGACTTTC.

This chain connects TRBV11-2 to TRBJ2-7; 8 nucleotides agree with TRBD2. J was trimmed by 4 bases and V by 8 bases; bases with no gene match: 10. The germline CDR1 and CDR2 sequences are SGHAT and FQNNGV. The CDR3 runs to 14 residues. CDR3 loop: CASFPAGRGYEQYF. DNA for the CDR3: TGTGCCAGCTTTCCTGCCGGGAGGGGGTACGAGCAGTACTTC.

The table lists this clone with a count of one. The CDR3 region is CASSLGGDTQYF. The CDR3 DNA sequence: TGCGCCAGCAGCTTGGGAGGCGATACGCAGTATTTT. V and J are TRBV5-1 and TRBJ2-3; no firm D call. This CDR3 spans 12 amino acids. V was shortened by 0 bases and J by 6 bases, with 5 bases between the two germline ends. The germline V gene has CDR1 SGHRS and CDR2 YFSETQ.

The chain has TRBV7-2 and TRBJ2-2; 11 bases line up with TRBD2. Germline assignment: CDR1 SGHTA and CDR2 FQGNSA. The trim removed 4 bases at V and 6 bases at J, leaving 10 bases unmatched. The CDR3 has 17 amino acids. The CDR3, as DNA: TGTGCCAGCAGCTACCTAGCGGGGGGATCTTACGCCGGGGAGCTGTTTTTT. Translated: CASSYLAGGSYAGELFF.

V gene TRBV19 combines with J gene TRBJ1-1; 9 bases are shared with TRBD1. Trimming took 4 bases from V and 7 from J; bases not matched to a gene: 13. In germline, CDR1 is LNHDA, CDR2 SQIVND (reference sequence). This CDR3 contains 16 residues. DNA for the CDR3: TGTGCCAGTAGTAATCGAACCGGGACAGGGTCCCGTGAAGCTTTCTTT. It specifies CASSNRTGTGSREAFF.

This chain joins TRBV6-1 and TRBJ1-2; TRBD1 aligns across 8 bases. V lost 4 bases and J lost 2; bases outside the gene matches: 6. CDR3 length equals 15 residues. Germline CDR1 is MNHNS and CDR2 is SASEGT. CDR3 sequence: CASSGPGTGNYGYTF. As DNA, the CDR3 is TGTGCCAGCAGTGGTCCCGGGACAGGCAACTATGGCTACACCTTC.

This clone was observed once. The V gene is TRBV7-9, the J gene TRBJ2-3, with no clear D. The CDR3 is made up of 13 amino acids. Trimming took off 3 bases at V and 6 bases at J, with 10 bases between the two ends. Germline CDR1 SEHNR, CDR2 FQNEAQ (reference sequence). The CDR3, as DNA: TGTGCCAGCAGCTTCGGAGACCGGGATACGCAGTATTTT. Translating gives CASSFGDRDTQYF.

The genes are TRBV6-6 and TRBJ2-5, with D perhaps matching TRBD1 (5 bases). The germline gives CDR1 MNHNY, CDR2 SVGAGI (reference sequence). V lost 2 bases and J 7 bases, leaving 20 bases between the germline ends. The CDR3 extends over 16 amino acids. The CDR3, as DNA: TGTGCCAGCAGTTACCTAATACATCAGCTTCAGGGGACCCAGTACTTC. Protein sequence: CASSYLIHQLQGTQYF.

V usage is TRBV11-2 and J usage is TRBJ2-3, with a weak D call TRBD2 (5 bases). The CDR3 covers 15 residues. CDR1 and CDR2 (germline): SGHAT, FQNNGV. V dropped 3 bases and J dropped 3 bases, with 13 bases sitting between them. The CDR3 coding sequence is TGTGCCAGCAGCTTGGCGTGGGAGCGTACAGATACGCAGTATTTT. Its protein is CASSLAWERTDTQYF.

The chain is built from TRBV11-2 and TRBJ1-1; D is unclear. The CDR3 consists of 11 residues. Trimming cost V 10 bases and J 5 bases, with 11 bases left between them. Germline V gene sequence: CDR1 SGHAT, CDR2 FQNNGV. The CDR3 loop is CATSGGTEAFF. CDR3 nucleotides: TGTGCCACAAGTGGAGGTACTGAAGCTTTCTTT.

The V and J genes are TRBV28 and TRBJ2-2; D is perhaps TRBD1 (6 bases). Germline V gives CDR1 MDHEN, CDR2 SYDVKM. The V end was cut by 3 bases, the J end by 0 bases, with 11 bases between. The CDR3 runs to 16 residues. The chain's CDR3 is CASSFPRGPNTGELFF. The CDR3 DNA sequence: TGTGCCAGCAGTTTCCCCAGGGGCCCGAACACCGGGGAGCTGTTTTTT.

This chain joins TRBV7-2 and TRBJ2-3; perhaps TRBD2 as D (7 bases). The CDR3 extends over 14 amino acids. Germline V lookup: CDR1 SGHTA, CDR2 FQGNSA. V dropped 0 bases and J dropped 7 bases, with 11 bases sitting between them. The CDR3 protein is CASSLAGGLNTQYF. DNA for the CDR3: TGTGCCAGCAGCTTAGCGGGGGGGCTAAATACGCAGTATTTT.

The chain joins TRBV7-6 to TRBJ2-7, with 8 bases that match TRBD2. The germline CDR1 and CDR2 sequences are SGHVS and FNYEAQ. Unmatched junction bases numbered 5, after V lost 5 bases and J lost 2 bases. This CDR3 contains 14 residues. The CDR3 loop is CASSLTSGTYEQYF. In DNA, the CDR3 is TGTGCCAGCAGCCTAACTAGCGGCACCTACGAGCAGTACTTC.

In DNA form, the CDR3 reads TGTGCCAGCAGCACCGGGACACCTGGAAACACCATATATTTT. It translates to CASSTGTPGNTIYF. J is TRBJ1-3 and V is TRBV5-4; possibly TRBD1 for D (6 bases). Germline CDR1 and CDR2: SGHNT and YYREEE (reference sequence). The V gene lost 4 bases and the J gene lost 2 bases, with 10 bases spanning the gap. The CDR3 runs to 14 residues.